This T cell receptor beta chain was captured by sequencing in a study of shared clonotypes between healthy human individuals. Turning to the study itself: Donor composition was two women and three men, aged 18 to 49. Points from the study as a whole: Generation of non-shared clonotypes was less probable than generation of clonotypes shared by all four donors.

This CDR3 is built from 13 residues. Germline-derived CDR1 and CDR2 are GTSNPN and SVGIG (reference sequence). Unmatched junction bases numbered 2, after V lost 3 bases and J lost 0 bases. The assay ran at deep level. Original analysis: As immunoSEQ supplied junction-only sequences (without quality scores), filtering differed. Clones were read by immunoSEQ multiplex PCR, and TCRdb kept only the in-frame ones, dropping some. The V and J calls and clone size are taken from that table; D and trimming were inferred from the DNA. The sample contains about 2.1 million clones, about 93% of which appear only once. Positively selected for CCR7, the CD45RO-negative cells used as naive CD8 cells excluded terminally differentiated effector memory CD45RA+ cells. Comments on this clone: Its antigen is unidentified.

This chain connects TRBV30 to TRBJ2-7; 7 positions match TRBD2. Sequencing was done on a sample of naive CD8+ T cells from PBMCs. The clonotype was recovered from a man aged 18-30 years in good health. Some clones in this sample may be carry-over from other donors' samples. Here the CDR3 reads CAWRGRVSYEQYF. The CDR3 bases are TGTGCCTGGAGAGGGAGGGTCTCCTACGAGCAGTACTTC.